Below are 8 T cell receptor beta chains sequenced from a single sample in a study of CD8+CD57+ T cells in acquired aplastic anemia. Genomic DNA provided the template from which TCR beta VDJ and CDR3 profiles were obtained. One entry per CDR3 protein results from TCRdb running MiXCR on the reads. In the table there are 250,000 to 350,000 distinct CDR3 sequences, 55% to 65% of which are singletons. The sequencing input was sorted CD4+, CD8+, or CD8+CD57+ T cells (not recorded which) from PBMCs. The receptor set was obtained from a human donor with severe aplastic anemia or a healthy control (not recorded which).

The chain carries TRBV20-1 and TRBJ2-7, with D unresolved. Trimming took off 3 bases at V and 4 bases at J, with 13 bases between the two ends. This CDR3 is 13 amino acids long. Germline V gene lookup returns CDR1 DFQATT and CDR2 SNEGSKA (reference sequence). CDR3 residues: CSASRRDPYEQYV. The CDR3 nucleotides are TGCAGTGCTAGTAGAAGGGATCCGTACGAGCAGTACGTC.

The table lists this clonotype with a few counts. The V gene is TRBV7-3, the J gene TRBJ2-3; D is possibly TRBD2 (6 bases). Germline V gene sequence: CDR1 SGHTA, CDR2 FQGTGA. V shed 4 bases and J shed 3 bases, with 11 bases lying between them. The CDR3 has 14 residues. Here the CDR3 DNA reads TGTGCCAGCAGCTCCCTGGCGGGGACAGATACGCAGTATTTT. It is translated as CASSSLAGTDTQYF.

This chain links TRBV20-1 with TRBJ2-3; D is perhaps TRBD2 (5 bases). The CDR3 has 13 residues. V was shortened by 3 bases and J by 3 bases, with 10 bases between the two germline ends. Germline loops: CDR1 DFQATT, CDR2 SNEGSKA (reference sequence). CDR3 region: CSASGDITDTQYF. For the CDR3, the DNA is TGCAGTGCTAGCGGGGATATAACAGATACGCAGTATTTT.

To note about this clonotype: The junction shows a germline mismatch at one end, possibly a read error. This rearrangement joins TRBV10-3 to TRBJ1-1; 9 bases fit TRBD1. This CDR3 has 13 amino acids. CDR1 ENHRY and CDR2 SYGVKD come from the germline V gene. The CDR3 spells CASSGGQGAEAFF. Here the CDR3 DNA reads TGTGCCAGCAGTGGGGGACAGGGTGCTGAAGCTTTCTTT.

This clonotype was recorded only once. V usage is TRBV20-1 and J usage is TRBJ2-7, with 11 positions matching TRBD2. CDR1 is DFQATT, CDR2 SNEGSKA, per germline (reference sequence). CDR3 size: 14 residues. V gave up 3 bases and J gave up 3 bases; unmatched junction bases: 4. For the CDR3, the DNA is TGCAGTGCTAGCTCGGGACTAGCGGACTACGAGCAGTACTTC. It specifies CSASSGLADYEQYF.

The rearrangement links TRBV10-1 to TRBJ2-7; D is possibly TRBD2 (6 bases). The CDR3 sequence is 14 residues long. V shed 4 bases and J shed 4 bases, with 14 bases lying between them. The germline V gene encodes CDR1 WNHNN and CDR2 SYGVQD (reference sequence). CDR3 residues: CASSGGIPPYEQYF. The CDR3 region has the DNA TGCGCCAGCAGTGGCGGGATACCGCCTTACGAGCAGTACTTC.

With respect to this clonotype: This may be a read error: a much more frequent sequence differs by one nucleotide. This rearrangement joins TRBV6-5 to TRBJ2-3; D not resolved. The tail of the sequence fits TRBJ1-5 better, so the J call may be wrong. The germline CDR1 and CDR2 sequences are MNHEY and SVGAGI. CDR3 length: 14 residues. The CDR3 region is CASSWTDFTDTQHF. DNA of the CDR3: TGTGCCAGCAGTTGGACTGACTTCACAGATACGCAGCATTTT.

On this clonotype itself: One end of the junction does not line up with germline, which may come from a read error. This chain connects TRBV7-6 to TRBJ2-2; D tentatively reads TRBD1 or TRBD2 (5 bases each). The CDR3 has 12 amino acids. CDR1 is SGHVS and CDR2 is FNYEAQ in the germline V gene. DNA of the CDR3: TGTGCCAGCAGCTTGCTCACCGGGGCGCTGTTTTTT. Translated: CASSLLTGALFF.